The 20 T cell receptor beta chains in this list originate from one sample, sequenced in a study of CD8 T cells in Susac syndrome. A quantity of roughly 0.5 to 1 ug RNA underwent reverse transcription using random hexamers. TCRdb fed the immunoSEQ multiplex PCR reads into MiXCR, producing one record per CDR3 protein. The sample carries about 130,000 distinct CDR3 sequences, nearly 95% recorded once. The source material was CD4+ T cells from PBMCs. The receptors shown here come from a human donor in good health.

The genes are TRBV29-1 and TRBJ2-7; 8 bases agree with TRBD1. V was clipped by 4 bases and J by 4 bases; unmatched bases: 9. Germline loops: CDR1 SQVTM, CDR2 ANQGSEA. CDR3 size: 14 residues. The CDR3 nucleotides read TGCAGCGTTGCGGTTGGGCAGGGGGCATACGAGCAGTACTTC. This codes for CSVAVGQGAYEQYF.

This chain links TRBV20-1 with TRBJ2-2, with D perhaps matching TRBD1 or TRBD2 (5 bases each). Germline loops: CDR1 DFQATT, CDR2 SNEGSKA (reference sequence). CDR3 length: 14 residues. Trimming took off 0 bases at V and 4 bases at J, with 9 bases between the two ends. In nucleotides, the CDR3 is TGCAGTGCTAGAGAGGGGGTCTTCACCGGGGAGCTGTTTTTT. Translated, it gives CSAREGVFTGELFF.

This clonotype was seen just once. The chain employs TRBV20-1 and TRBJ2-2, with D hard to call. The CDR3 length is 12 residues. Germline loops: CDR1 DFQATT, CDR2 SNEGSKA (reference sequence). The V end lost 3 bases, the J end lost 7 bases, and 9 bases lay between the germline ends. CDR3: CSAREPGGELFF. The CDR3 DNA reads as TGCAGTGCTAGGGAACCCGGCGGGGAGCTGTTTTTT.

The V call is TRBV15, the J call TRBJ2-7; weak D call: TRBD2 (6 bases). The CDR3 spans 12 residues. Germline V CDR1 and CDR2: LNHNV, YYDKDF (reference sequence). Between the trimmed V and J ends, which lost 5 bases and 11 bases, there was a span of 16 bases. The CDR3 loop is CATSGRTTAEYF. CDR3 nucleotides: TGTGCCACCAGCGGCAGGACTACCGCGGAGTACTTC.

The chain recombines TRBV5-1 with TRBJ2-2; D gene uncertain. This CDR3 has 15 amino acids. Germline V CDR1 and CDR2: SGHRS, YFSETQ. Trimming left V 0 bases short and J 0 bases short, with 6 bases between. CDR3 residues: CASSLEGSNTGELFF. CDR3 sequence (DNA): TGCGCCAGCAGCTTGGAGGGTTCGAACACCGGGGAGCTGTTTTTT.

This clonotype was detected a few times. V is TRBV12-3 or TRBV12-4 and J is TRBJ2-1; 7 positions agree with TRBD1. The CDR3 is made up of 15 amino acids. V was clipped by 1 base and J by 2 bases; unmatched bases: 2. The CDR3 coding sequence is TGTGCCAGCAGTTTAGGAGGGGGCCCCTACAATGAGCAGTTCTTC. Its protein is CASSLGGGPYNEQFF.

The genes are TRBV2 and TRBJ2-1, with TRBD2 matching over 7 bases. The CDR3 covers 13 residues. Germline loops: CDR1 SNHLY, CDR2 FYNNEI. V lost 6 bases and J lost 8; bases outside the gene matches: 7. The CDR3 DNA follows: TGTGCCAGCAGCGATATGGGAGGGGATGAGCAGTTCTTC. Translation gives CASSDMGGDEQFF.

CDR3 loop: CASSPSSGRVLRETQYF. The CDR3 DNA follows: TGTGCCAGCAGTCCTTCTAGCGGGAGGGTACTGCGAGAGACCCAGTACTTC. This sequence joins TRBV6-1 and TRBJ2-5; 12 nucleotides line up with TRBD2. Unmatched junction bases numbered 11, after V lost 5 bases and J lost 4 bases. Germline V gene sequence: CDR1 MNHNS, CDR2 SASEGT. The CDR3 loop spans 17 amino acids.

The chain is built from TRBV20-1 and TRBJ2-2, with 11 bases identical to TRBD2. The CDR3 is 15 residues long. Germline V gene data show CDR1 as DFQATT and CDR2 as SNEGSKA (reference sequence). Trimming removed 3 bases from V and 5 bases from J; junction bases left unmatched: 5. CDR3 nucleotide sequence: TGCAGTGCTAGCTTAGCGGGAGGGGGGACCGGGGAGCTGTTTTTT. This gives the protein CSASLAGGGTGELFF.

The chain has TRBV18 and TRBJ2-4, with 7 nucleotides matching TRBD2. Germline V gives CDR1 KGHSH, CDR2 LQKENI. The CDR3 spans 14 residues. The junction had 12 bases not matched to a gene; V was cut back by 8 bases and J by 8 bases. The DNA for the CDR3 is TGTGCCAGCGCCCTGGGTGGCGGGAGTGACATTCAGTACTTC. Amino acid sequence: CASALGGGSDIQYF.

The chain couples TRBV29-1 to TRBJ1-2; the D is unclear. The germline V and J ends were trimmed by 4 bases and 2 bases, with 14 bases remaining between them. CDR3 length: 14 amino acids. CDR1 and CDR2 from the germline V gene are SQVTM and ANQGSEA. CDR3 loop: CSVGAQTENYGYTF. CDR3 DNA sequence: TGCAGCGTTGGGGCCCAGACGGAAAACTATGGCTACACCTTC.

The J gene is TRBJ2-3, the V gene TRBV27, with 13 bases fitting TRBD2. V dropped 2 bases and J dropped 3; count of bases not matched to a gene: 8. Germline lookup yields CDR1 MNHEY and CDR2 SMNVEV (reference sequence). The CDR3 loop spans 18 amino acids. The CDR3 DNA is TGTGCCAGCAGTTTACGGGGGACTAGCGGGATCGGTACAGATACGCAGTATTTT. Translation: CASSLRGTSGIGTDTQYF.

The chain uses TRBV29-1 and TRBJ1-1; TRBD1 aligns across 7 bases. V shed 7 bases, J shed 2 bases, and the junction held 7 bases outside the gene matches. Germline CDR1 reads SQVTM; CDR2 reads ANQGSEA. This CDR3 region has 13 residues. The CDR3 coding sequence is TGCAGCGCCCGACAGGGATTAAACACTGAAGCTTTCTTT. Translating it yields CSARQGLNTEAFF. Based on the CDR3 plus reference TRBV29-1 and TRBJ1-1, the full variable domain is SAVISQKPSRDICQRGTSLTIQCQVDSQVTMMFWYRQQPGQSLTLIATANQGSEATYESGFVIDKFPISRPNLTFSTLTVSNMSPEDSSIYLCSARQGLNTEAFFGQGTRLTVV.

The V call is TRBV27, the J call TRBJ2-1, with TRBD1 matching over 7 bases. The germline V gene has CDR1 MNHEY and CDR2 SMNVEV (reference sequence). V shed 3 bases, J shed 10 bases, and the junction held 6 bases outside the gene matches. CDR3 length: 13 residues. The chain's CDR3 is CASSLGTGDEQFF. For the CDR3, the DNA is TGTGCCAGCAGTTTGGGAACAGGGGACGAGCAGTTCTTC.

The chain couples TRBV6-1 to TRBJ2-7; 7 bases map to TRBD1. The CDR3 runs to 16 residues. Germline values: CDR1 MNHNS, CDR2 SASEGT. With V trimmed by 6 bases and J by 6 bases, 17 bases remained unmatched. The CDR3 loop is CASRTGTATRTSEQYF. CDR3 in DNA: TGTGCCAGCAGGACAGGGACAGCCACTCGAACTAGCGAGCAGTACTTC.

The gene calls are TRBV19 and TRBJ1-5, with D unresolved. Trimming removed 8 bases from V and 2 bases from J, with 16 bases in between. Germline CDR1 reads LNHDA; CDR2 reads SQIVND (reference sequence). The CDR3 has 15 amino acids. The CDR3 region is CASSREESGNQPQHF. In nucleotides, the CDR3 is TGTGCCAGTTCCCGCGAGGAATCGGGCAATCAGCCCCAGCATTTT.

The CDR3 bases are TGTGCCAGCAGCAAGGGGGGACTAGCGGGAGTAAGAGGTGAGCAGTTCTTC. Protein: CASSKGGLAGVRGEQFF. The genes are TRBV7-2 and TRBJ2-1, with 14 bases fitting TRBD2. Germline V gene data show CDR1 as SGHTA and CDR2 as FQGNSA. The CDR3 has 17 residues. With V trimmed by 5 bases and J by 9 bases, 12 bases remained unmatched. Supplemented by reference TRBV7-2 and TRBJ2-1, the full variable domain reads GAGVSQSPSNKVTEKGKDVELRCDPISGHTALYWYRQSLGQGLEFLIYFQGNSAPDKSGLPSDRFSAERTGGSVSTLTIQRTQQEDSAVYLCASSKGGLAGVRGEQFFGPGTRLTVL.

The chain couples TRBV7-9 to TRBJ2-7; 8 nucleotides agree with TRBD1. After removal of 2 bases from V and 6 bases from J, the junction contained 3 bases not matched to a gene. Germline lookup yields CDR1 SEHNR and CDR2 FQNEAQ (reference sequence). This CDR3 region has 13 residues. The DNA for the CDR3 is TGTGCCAGCAGCTTACAGGGGGCATCCGAGCAGTACTTC. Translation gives CASSLQGASEQYF.

CDR3 protein: CASSPRWEGSANTEAFF. In DNA, the CDR3 is TGTGCCAGCTCACCACGGTGGGAAGGCTCCGCGAACACTGAAGCTTTCTTT. The chain links TRBV18 to TRBJ1-1; D remains ambiguous. The CDR3 runs to 17 residues. Germline CDR1 is KGHSH and CDR2 is LQKENI. Trimming pared 1 base from V and 1 base from J, leaving 16 bases between.

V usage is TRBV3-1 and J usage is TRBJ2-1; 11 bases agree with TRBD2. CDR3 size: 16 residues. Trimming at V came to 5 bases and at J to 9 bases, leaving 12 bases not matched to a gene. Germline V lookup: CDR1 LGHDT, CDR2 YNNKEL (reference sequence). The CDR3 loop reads CASSTGLAATGGEQFF. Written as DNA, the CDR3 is TGTGCCAGCAGCACGGGACTAGCGGCCACAGGCGGTGAGCAGTTCTTC.